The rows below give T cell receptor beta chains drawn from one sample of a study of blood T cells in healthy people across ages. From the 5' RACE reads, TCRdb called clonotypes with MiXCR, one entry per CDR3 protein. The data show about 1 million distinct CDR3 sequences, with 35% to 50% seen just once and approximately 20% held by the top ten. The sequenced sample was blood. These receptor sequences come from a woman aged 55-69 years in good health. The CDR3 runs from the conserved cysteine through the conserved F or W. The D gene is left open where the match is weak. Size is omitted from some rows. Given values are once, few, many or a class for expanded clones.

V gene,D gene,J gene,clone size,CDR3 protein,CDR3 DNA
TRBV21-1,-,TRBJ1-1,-,CASSKHPGTREAFF,TGTGCCAGCAGCAAACATCCAGGGACCAGGGAAGCTTTCTTT
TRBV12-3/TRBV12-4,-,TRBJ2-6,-,CAVQNTAAGANVLTF,TGTGCGGTTCAGAATACGGCTGCCGGGGCCAACGTCCTGACTTTC
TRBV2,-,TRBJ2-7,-,CASSEVNGSEQYF,TGTGCCAGCAGTGAAGTTAACGGGAGCGAGCAGTACTTC
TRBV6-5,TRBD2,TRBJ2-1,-,CASKHGLAAYNEQFF,TGTGCCAGCAAACACGGACTAGCGGCATACAATGAGCAGTTCTTC
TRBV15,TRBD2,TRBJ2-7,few,CATRTSGTYEQYF,TGTGCCACCCGGACTAGCGGGACGTACGAGCAGTACTTC
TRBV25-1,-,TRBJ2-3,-,CASSEYTGTDTQYF,TGTGCCAGCAGTGAATACACAGGGACAGATACGCAGTATTTT
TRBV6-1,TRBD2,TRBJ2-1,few,CASSRGTSGSGYNEQFF,TGTGCCAGCAGTCGAGGGACTAGCGGGAGCGGGTACAATGAGCAGTTCTTC
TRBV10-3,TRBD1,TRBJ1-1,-,CATGQGTNTEAFF,TGTGCCACTGGACAGGGGACGAACACTGAAGCTTTCTTT
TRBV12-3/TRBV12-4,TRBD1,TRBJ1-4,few,CASSTRQGVNEKLFF,TGTGCCAGCAGTACACGACAGGGCGTTAATGAAAAACTGTTTTTT
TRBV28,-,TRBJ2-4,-,CASSAALGVRIQYF,TGTGCCAGCAGTGCGGCCCTGGGAGTTCGCATTCAGTACTTC
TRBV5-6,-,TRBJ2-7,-,CASSFGDRNIYEQYF,TGTGCCAGCAGCTTCGGAGACAGGAACATCTACGAGCAGTACTTC